What follows are 8 T cell receptor beta chains derived from one specimen sequenced in a study of T cell repertoires in cytomegalovirus infection. TCRdb analysed the reads with MiXCR anew, one entry per CDR3 protein. The sample lists fewer than 550,000 distinct CDR3 sequences, more than 15% occurring once. Sequenced input: CD8+ T cells from PBMCs. Source of these receptors: a human donor in good health (CMV status not recorded). Some clones in this sample may be carry-over from other donors' samples.

In its sample, this clonotype was seen many times. The chain has TRBV14 and TRBJ2-1; D might be TRBD1 (7 bases). CDR1 is SGHDN and CDR2 is FVKESK in the germline V gene. The CDR3 consists of 15 residues. V was trimmed by 4 bases and J by 3 bases, leaving 13 bases between them. The CDR3 loop reads CASSPYRGLYNEQFF. The CDR3 DNA is TGTGCCAGCAGCCCGTACAGGGGACTCTACAATGAGCAGTTCTTC.

Concerning this clonotype itself: The missing conserved phenylalanine or tryptophan at the end of this CDR3 makes a read error likely. V gene TRBV9 combines with J gene TRBJ2-2, with TRBD1 matching 9 bases. The CDR3 is 16 amino acids. Germline V gene lookup returns CDR1 SGDLS and CDR2 YYNGEE. Trimming cost V 2 bases and J 3 bases; bases outside gene matches: 5. This CDR3 is CASSVPGQGDTGELFS. The CDR3 coding sequence is TGTGCCAGCAGCGTCCCGGGACAGGGTGACACCGGGGAGCTGTTTTCT.

This rearrangement joins TRBV15 to TRBJ2-7; no reliable D call. The germline gives CDR1 LNHNV, CDR2 YYDKDF (reference sequence). V was cut by 3 bases and J by 5 bases, with 11 bases left in between. This CDR3 comprises 13 residues. The CDR3 DNA reads as TGTGCCACCAGCAGGGCGGTCATGGACGAGCAGTACTTC. Protein product: CATSRAVMDEQYF.

This clonotype has a handful of counts. The CDR3 protein is CSSPSGQLNYGYTF. CDR3 bases: TGCAGTTCCCCCTCGGGGCAGCTTAACTATGGCTACACCTTC. The chain joins TRBV20-1 to TRBJ1-2; perhaps TRBD1 as D (5 bases). Germline V gene sequence: CDR1 DFQATT, CDR2 SNEGSKA (reference sequence). With 8 bases removed from V and 1 base from J, the gap between germline ends came to 17 bases. There are 14 residues in the CDR3.

The chain carries TRBV19 and TRBJ2-5; 12 bases are shared with TRBD2. Germline V gives CDR1 LNHDA, CDR2 SQIVND (reference sequence). The CDR3 is 15 residues long. After removal of 9 bases from V and 6 bases from J, the junction contained 11 bases not matched to a gene. CDR3 amino acids: CASTRTSGELQTQYF. The DNA of the CDR3 is TGTGCCAGCACAAGGACTAGCGGGGAACTGCAGACCCAGTACTTC.

The chain recombines TRBV29-1 with TRBJ1-5; a possible D gene is TRBD1 (5 bases). Looked up from germline, CDR1 is SQVTM and CDR2 is ANQGSEA. The germline V and J ends were trimmed by 6 bases and 0 bases, with 9 bases remaining between them. The CDR3 covers 13 residues. The CDR3: CSVRRDSNQPQHF. The CDR3 DNA is TGCAGCGTCCGCAGGGATAGCAATCAGCCCCAGCATTTT.

This clonotype was seen a handful of times. The chain carries TRBV11-2 and TRBJ1-1; TRBD1 might be the D (5 bases). Germline V gene lookup returns CDR1 SGHAT and CDR2 FQNNGV. The CDR3 has 17 residues. V was cut by 2 bases and J by 5 bases, with 21 bases left in between. The CDR3, as DNA: TGTGCCAGCAGCTTATGGCAGGGCTCGGTGGTTATTACTGAAGCTTTCTTT. Its protein is CASSLWQGSVVITEAFF.

This clonotype was seen a single time. The chain couples TRBV7-9 to TRBJ1-2, with unresolved D. Germline V gene sequence: CDR1 SEHNR, CDR2 FQNEAQ (reference sequence). The V gene lost 4 bases and the J gene lost 6 bases, with 9 bases spanning the gap. The CDR3 consists of 12 residues. The CDR3 sequence: CASSSDPDGYTF. CDR3 bases: TGTGCCAGCAGCTCCGATCCCGATGGCTACACCTTC.